This paragraph covers one TCR beta chain sequence. These data come from a study of CD8 T cells in Susac syndrome. Study details: There were Susac syndrome patients who were therapy-naive at blood draw, others on corticosteroids, and others on intravenous immunoglobulin alone.

Reverse transcription of 0.5 to 1 ug RNA was performed with random hexamers. By means of immunoSEQ multiplex PCR, TCR beta CDR3 spanning 54 Vbeta and 13 Jbeta underwent amplification. TCRdb ran MiXCR on the immunoSEQ multiplex PCR reads and lists one entry per CDR3 protein. The sample lists about 190,000 distinct CDR3 sequences; roughly nine tenths were seen once. Sequencing targeted TCR beta in blood CD8+ and CD4+ T cells. Fulfillment of recently defined diagnostic criteria for definite or probable disease was shown by the patients with Susac syndrome. The CDR3 has 17 amino acids. Trimming cost V 2 bases and J 3 bases, with 14 bases left between them. Germline V gene sequence: CDR1 SGHVS, CDR2 FQNEAQ.

The chain employs TRBV7-8 and TRBJ1-6; D call uncertain. The sequence was obtained from a human donor with Susac syndrome. Specimen: CD4+ T cells from PBMCs. As DNA, the CDR3 is TGTGCCAGCAGCTTATTCAATTCAGGAAGCTATAATTCACCCCTCCACTTT. Translating it yields CASSLFNSGSYNSPLHF.